This entry lists 18 T cell receptor beta chains sequenced from one sample in a study of graft-versus-host responses after intestinal transplantation. Measured with immunoSEQ multiplex PCR; TCRdb has only the in-frame clones, and not every one. The profile shows around 14,000 clones, 33% of them singletons. The study plated approximately 200,000 CFSE-labeled responders with approximately 200,000 irradiated, violet-dye-labeled stimulators. Sequencing was performed on alloreactive CD8+ T cells from a mixed lymphocyte reaction culture, taken before intestinal transplant. Subset denoted: CFSE-low proliferating T cells sorted from approximately six-day pre-transplant mixed lymphocyte reaction (GvH or HvG direction). The receptors stem from a human patient who received an intestinal transplant.

The chain has TRBV7-2 and TRBJ2-3; TRBD1 agrees at 9 bases. This CDR3 is built from 16 residues. Germline values: CDR1 SGHTA, CDR2 FQGNSA. The trim removed 3 bases at V and 5 bases at J, leaving 9 bases unmatched. CDR3 sequence reads: CASSFPRTGAEDTQYF. As DNA, the CDR3 is TGTGCCAGCAGCTTTCCTAGGACAGGGGCGGAAGATACGCAGTATTTT.

This clone was observed a handful of times. V and J are TRBV6-5 and TRBJ1-2; D gene ambiguous. Trimming took 6 bases from V and 14 from J, leaving 19 bases between them. The germline gives CDR1 MNHEY, CDR2 SVGAGI. The CDR3 extends over 12 amino acids. The CDR3 loop reads CASRYPEPEMTF. The DNA of the CDR3 is TGTGCCAGCAGATACCCGGAGCCTGAAATGACCTTC.

The chain has TRBV12-5 and TRBJ2-7; a weak D match, TRBD1 (5 bases). V was clipped by 0 bases and J by 3 bases, with 15 bases between them. Per the germline V gene, CDR1 is LGHNT and CDR2 is FRNRAP. The length of the CDR3 is 16 residues. In DNA form, the CDR3 reads TGTGCTAGTGGTTTGGTTCCGTCGGACACCCTCTACGAGCAGTACTTC. Translated: CASGLVPSDTLYEQYF.

This chain links TRBV7-8 with TRBJ2-7, with D perhaps matching TRBD1 (5 bases). CDR1 SGHVS and CDR2 FQNEAQ come from the germline V gene. The ends were cut back, 3 bases at V and 9 bases at J, with 18 bases in the middle. CDR3 length equals 14 residues. CDR3 DNA sequence: TGTGCCAGCAGCTTGGGGCAGTCCGGTAAGGGGCAGTACTTC. This encodes CASSLGQSGKGQYF.

There are a few counts of this clone. V is TRBV11-2 and J is TRBJ2-2, with 8 bases fitting TRBD2. V was clipped by 5 bases and J by 4 bases; unmatched bases: 12. The CDR3 runs to 17 residues. Germline V gene sequence: CDR1 SGHAT, CDR2 FQNNGV. The CDR3 sequence: CASSRSASGGVTGELFF. CDR3 in DNA: TGTGCCAGCAGCAGATCGGCCAGCGGGGGTGTCACCGGGGAGCTGTTTTTT. Using reference TRBV11-2 and TRBJ2-2 for the parts outside the CDR3, the full variable domain is EAGVAQSPRYKIIEKRQSVAFWCNPISGHATLYWYQQILGQGPKLLIQFQNNGVVDDSQLPKDRFSAERLKGVDSTLKIQPAKLEDSAVYLCASSRSASGGVTGELFFGEGSRLTVL.

CDR3 sequence reads: CASRSVRVTETEAFF. The CDR3 region has the DNA TGTGCCAGCAGGTCGGTGCGGGTAACAGAGACTGAAGCTTTCTTT. The chain has TRBV28 and TRBJ1-1, with D unclear. Germline CDR1 and CDR2: MDHEN and SYDVKM. The CDR3 extends over 15 amino acids. Trimming shortened V by 6 bases and J by 5 bases, and 19 bases separated the two germline ends.

The chain carries TRBV9 and TRBJ2-3, with D unclear. Deletions cut 0 bases from V and 1 base from J, with 6 bases between. CDR3 length: 14 amino acids. The germline gives CDR1 SGDLS, CDR2 YYNGEE. The CDR3 region is CASSVDRGTDTQYF. The CDR3 coding sequence is TGTGCCAGCAGCGTAGATCGTGGCACAGATACGCAGTATTTT. Using reference TRBV9 and TRBJ2-3 for the parts outside the CDR3, the full variable domain is DSGVTQTPKHLITATGQRVTLRCSPRSGDLSVYWYQQSLDQGLQFLIQYYNGEERAKGNILERFSAQQFPDLHSELNLSSLELGDSALYFCASSVDRGTDTQYFGPGTRLTVL.

This clone has a handful of counts. V and J are TRBV10-3 and TRBJ1-2, with D possibly TRBD1 on 6 matching bases. The CDR3 length is 17 residues. Per the germline V gene, CDR1 is ENHRY and CDR2 is SYGVKD. Trimming cost V 10 bases and J 4 bases, with 28 bases left between them. The CDR3 bases are TGTGCCACCTCCCGGACAGCTTTACCGTTACGACTCTATGGCTACACCTTC. Translating it yields CATSRTALPLRLYGYTF.

This clone was found a few times. The rearrangement links TRBV9 to TRBJ2-7; the D gene is possibly TRBD2 (6 bases). This CDR3 has 19 amino acids. CDR1 is SGDLS, CDR2 YYNGEE, per germline. V lost 2 bases to trimming and J lost 7 bases, with 31 bases between them. The CDR3 region is CASSVSSAEGEGGTLEQYF. Written as DNA, the CDR3 is TGTGCCAGCAGCGTGTCATCGGCGGAGGGTGAGGGAGGTACGTTGGAGCAGTACTTC.

This clone turned up a few times. The chain uses TRBV11-2 and TRBJ2-7; no definite D call. The CDR3 loop spans 14 amino acids. Looked up from germline, CDR1 is SGHAT and CDR2 is FQNNGV. Trimming took 3 bases from V and 2 from J, leaving 11 bases between them. This chain's CDR3 is CASSFSSGAYEQYF. The CDR3 nucleotides are TGTGCCAGCAGCTTTTCATCAGGCGCCTACGAGCAGTACTTC.

This sequence joins TRBV11-2 and TRBJ2-3, with TRBD2 identical over 7 bases. V shed 3 bases and J 2 bases; nucleotides not matched to a gene: 5. The CDR3 runs 15 residues. Germline V lookup: CDR1 SGHAT, CDR2 FQNNGV. The DNA of the CDR3 is TGTGCCAGCAGCTTTGGGGCGGGAGACACAGATACGCAGTATTTT. Translating gives CASSFGAGDTDTQYF.

V gene TRBV27 combines with J gene TRBJ1-4, with TRBD1 as a possible D gene (6 bases). The germline V gene encodes CDR1 MNHEY and CDR2 SMNVEV (reference sequence). The CDR3 sequence is 14 residues long. Between the trimmed V and J ends, which lost 6 bases and 8 bases, there was a span of 16 bases. In nucleotides, the CDR3 is TGTGCCAGCAGGGTCGGGACAAATCAAGAAAAACTGTTTTTT. This sequence encodes CASRVGTNQEKLFF.

This chain links TRBV2 with TRBJ2-3, with unresolved D. CDR1 and CDR2 from the germline V gene are SNHLY and FYNNEI. V lost 6 bases and J lost 5, with 9 bases in between. The CDR3 is 12 residues long. In DNA form, the CDR3 reads TGTGCCAGCAGGCCTAGAGGAGATACGCAGTATTTT. Its protein product is CASRPRGDTQYF.

V usage is TRBV4-3 and J usage is TRBJ1-6, with a weak D call TRBD1 (5 bases). This CDR3 is built from 15 residues. V gave up 4 bases and J gave up 10 bases, with 17 bases separating them. CDR1 is LGHNA and CDR2 is YSLEER in the germline V gene. The DNA of the CDR3 is TGCGCCAGCAGCCCCGACCTTTTCGGGGGATCACCCCTCCACTTT. This sequence encodes CASSPDLFGGSPLHF.

The CDR3 spells CASSLGLGTYEQYF. In nucleotides, the CDR3 is TGTGCCAGCAGTCTCGGACTAGGGACCTACGAGCAGTACTTC. The chain is built from TRBV27 and TRBJ2-7; 7 positions match TRBD2. Unmatched junction bases numbered 6, after V lost 5 bases and J lost 2 bases. The CDR3 is 14 residues long. Germline CDR1 MNHEY, CDR2 SMNVEV (reference sequence).

V is TRBV6-1 and J is TRBJ2-1; D gene ambiguous. Trimming left V 3 bases short and J 6 bases short, with 6 bases between. The germline V gene has CDR1 MNHNS and CDR2 SASEGT. CDR3 length: 12 amino acids. The DNA for the CDR3 is TGTGCCAGCAGTGACTCTCTCAATGAGCAGTTCTTC. The encoded protein is CASSDSLNEQFF.

This clone was recorded only once. The CDR3 loop reads CASSLGAGDRNTEAFF. CDR3 DNA sequence: TGTGCCAGCAGCTTGGGGGCGGGAGACAGGAACACTGAAGCTTTCTTT. This chain connects TRBV5-8 to TRBJ1-1; perhaps TRBD1 as D (5 bases). CDR3 size: 16 residues. Germline lookup yields CDR1 SGHTS and CDR2 YDEGEE. Trimming took off 0 bases at V and 1 base at J, with 13 bases between the two ends.

This clone was observed a few times. The chain uses TRBV19 and TRBJ2-1; D is uncertain. Looked up from germline, CDR1 is LNHDA and CDR2 is SQIVND (reference sequence). The CDR3 is 11 residues long. Deletions cut 3 bases from V and 6 bases from J, with 3 bases between. As DNA, the CDR3 is TGTGCCAGTAGTATTCTCAATGAGCAGTTCTTC. Encoded protein: CASSILNEQFF.